A selection of T cell receptor beta chains follows, all from one sample in a study of Tregs in tolerant kidney transplant recipients. Here immunoSEQ multiplex PCR was the method, and the copy in TCRdb shows in-frame clones only, minus some. In the table there are some 71,000 clones, about 89% of which are singletons. Sequencing used CD4+ T cells from blood, obtained before the transplant. Receptors originate from a human donor who received a combined kidney and bone marrow transplant. Both conserved end residues are trimmed from each CDR3. D genes are given only for firm matches. Only part of the rows carry a size: once, few, many, or a class if the clone is expanded.

>few|TRBD1|TRBV7-9
ASSPNPGQGLYEQY
>.|.|TRBV7-2
ASSFGPDTYEQY
>.|TRBD1|TRBV29-1
SVHRGPGNTIY
>.|.|TRBV6-1
ASSEGLGTSNEQF
>.|.|TRBV28
ASTDNSYEQY
>.|TRBD1|TRBV11-2
ASSLRGQGPGNTIY
>.|.|TRBV7-9
ASSTGTIYGYT
>.|.|TRBV4-3
ASSQGIMWREKNQETQY
>.|TRBD1|TRBV7-2
ASSLLQGAGTEAF
>.|TRBD1|TRBV9
ASSAKGQGAYNEQF
>.|.|TRBV21-1
ASSKVGQGNQPQH
>once|TRBD1|TRBV28
ASSPDRGHQPQH
>.|TRBD1|TRBV28
ASSLSQGAGAYGYT
>.|TRBD2|TRBV30
AWRTSGNTGELF
>.|TRBD1|TRBV2
ASPVRDSPSGANVLT
>.|TRBD1|TRBV30
AWSSIPGQPNIQY
>.|.|TRBV30
AWTRITDTQY
>.|.|TRBV19
ASSIAENYEQY
>.|TRBD1|TRBV28
ASSPPAGQLEKLF
>.|.|TRBV7-9
ASSLGTVATGELF
>.|.|TRBV6-6
ASGPRLGSYEQY
>.|.|TRBV5-6
ASSLAAASSGANVLT
>.|.|TRBV28
ASSLDRRLRS
>once|TRBD2|TRBV15
ATSRGRASYEQY
>.|TRBD2|TRBV27
ASSTLAGNYEQY
>.|TRBD2|TRBV5-1
ASSSGLEGNEQF
>.|.|TRBV7-6
ASSLGSISYNEQF
>once|TRBD2|TRBV25-1
ASSETSGSWEETQY
>.|.|TRBV29-1
SVEDLAGENTGELF
>.|TRBD1|TRBV18
ASSSDRVSTEAF
>.|TRBD1|TRBV5-1
ASALGAGGYEKLF
>.|TRBD2|TRBV30
AWQGTSGYNEQF
>.|TRBD1|TRBV10-3
AIVDRIGNEQF
>.|.|TRBV19
ASSPGDKRGYGYT
>.|.|TRBV29-1
SVEDSDSGNTIY
>.|TRBD1|TRBV5-1
ASRRGQVQETQY
>.|.|TRBV18
ASSPMDGDTEAF
>.|.|TRBV14
ASSHAGKWENTEAF
>.|.|TRBV6-1
ASSESGAHQPQH
>.|TRBD2|TRBV2
ASSGYSLARPYNEQF
>.|TRBD1|TRBV9
ASSVSGQGPLYGYT
>.|.|TRBV19
ASSTPGLHSNTGELF
>.|TRBD1|TRBV5-6
ASSRDRALEQY
>.|TRBD1|TRBV4-3
ASSQDPRTGGTYEQY
>.|TRBD1|TRBV30
AWTRDRNTEAF
>.|TRBD2|TRBV11-3
ASSPGLAGGYRTGELF
>.|TRBD1|TRBV13
ASSPRTGTEAF
>.|.|TRBV19
ASSRISGRDTIY
>once|TRBD1|TRBV5-1
ASSSTGGTNEKLF
>once|.|TRBV29-1
SVETGLSLVDEQF
>.|TRBD2|TRBV5-1
ASSPIEAGGPRTQY
>.|.|TRBV5-4
ASSYWTASDTQY
>.|.|TRBV5-4
ASSSNSGDSEQY
>.|.|TRBV27
ASSPNSYEQY
>.|.|TRBV7-2
ASSLEEWAPGMYEQY
>.|TRBD1|TRBV5-6
ASSSRDRGRTGELF
>.|.|TRBV6-6
ATSRVFGTGELF
>once|.|TRBV5-1
ASSLETATNEKLF